The text below deals with one T cell receptor (beta chain). Relative to the germline gene, one junction end is altered; a read error may explain this. The template, approximately 500 ng total RNA, yielded TCR beta cDNA made with a constant-region primer. Three nested multiplex PCR rounds, a slightly modified ARM-PCR, produced the libraries for TCR beta. TRBV1-TRBV30 forward and Cbeta reverse primers drove the first two roughly 9-cycle rounds. Via MiXCR, TCRdb re-called the multiplex PCR reads, giving one row per CDR3 protein. The sample includes 45,000 to 55,000 distinct CDR3 sequences, 70% to 85% of them seen just once. Joint extraction of RNA and DNA used roughly 18-34 mg of bulk tissue that was unsorted. Uniformly, tumor samples exhibited a viable tumor cell fraction exceeding 75%. This entry belongs to a study of tumor-infiltrating lymphocytes in primary liver carcinoma. Study summary: Regardless of tissue type, samples showed similar yields of roughly 3.65 to 8 million productive TCRbeta reads.

CDR1 is SGHVS and CDR2 is FQNEAQ in the germline V gene. The CDR3 is 12 residues long. The rearrangement joins TRBV7-8 to TRBJ1-1; D is uncertain. Source material: liver tumor tissue from sampling region 2. Subset: tumor region T2, inferior pole. This TCR derives from a man aged 40-50 years with primary liver carcinoma and hepatitis B virus infection. The CDR3 coding sequence is TGTGCCAGCAGCTTACGAAACACTGAAGCTTTATTT. It is translated as CASSLRNTEALF.